The clone carrying this T cell receptor beta chain turned up a few times. The germline CDR1 and CDR2 sequences are KGHSH and LQKENI. V lost 3 bases and J 5 bases, leaving 13 bases between the germline ends. This CDR3 is 15 amino acids long. This sample is drawn from a study of T cell changes during pregnancy in multiple sclerosis. Assay used: immunoSEQ multiplex PCR; TCRdb lists only in-frame clones, some missing. The sample shows roughly 60,000 clones, 75% to 90% of them seen only once. The gene calls are TRBV18 and TRBJ1-4; D call uncertain. The source is a female donor with multiple sclerosis, enrolled in a pregnancy study. The sequenced sample was CD4+ T cells from peripheral blood mononuclear cells, obtained in the first trimester of pregnancy. The CDR3, as DNA: TGTGCCAGCTCACCTAGTGCGAGGGCCAATGAAAAACTGTTTTTT. It translates to CASSPSARANEKLFF.